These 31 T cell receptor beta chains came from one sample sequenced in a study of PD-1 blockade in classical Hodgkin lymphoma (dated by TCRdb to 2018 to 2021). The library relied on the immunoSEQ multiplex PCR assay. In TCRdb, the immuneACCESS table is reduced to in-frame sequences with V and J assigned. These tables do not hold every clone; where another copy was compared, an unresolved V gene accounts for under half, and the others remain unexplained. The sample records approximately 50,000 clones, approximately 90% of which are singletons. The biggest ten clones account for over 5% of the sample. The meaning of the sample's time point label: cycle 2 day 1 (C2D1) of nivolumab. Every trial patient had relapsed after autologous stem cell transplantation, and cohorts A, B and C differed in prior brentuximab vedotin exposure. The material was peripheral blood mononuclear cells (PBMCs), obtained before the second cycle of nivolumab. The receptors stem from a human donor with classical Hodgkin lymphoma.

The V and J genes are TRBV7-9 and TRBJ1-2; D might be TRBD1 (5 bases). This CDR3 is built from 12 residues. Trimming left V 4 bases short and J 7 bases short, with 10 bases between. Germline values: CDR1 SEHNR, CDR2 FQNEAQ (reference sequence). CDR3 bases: TGTGCCAGCAGCTCAACAGGAATTGGCTACACCTTC. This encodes CASSSTGIGYTF.

The CDR3 spells CASSLRTGLYEQYF. CDR3 coding DNA: TGTGCCAGCAGCTTGCGGACAGGTTTGTACGAGCAGTACTTC. The V gene is TRBV5-4, the J gene TRBJ2-7; 7 bases line up with TRBD1. Germline V lookup: CDR1 SGHNT, CDR2 YYREEE (reference sequence). After removal of 1 base from V and 4 bases from J, the junction contained 5 bases not matched to a gene. The CDR3 spans 14 residues.

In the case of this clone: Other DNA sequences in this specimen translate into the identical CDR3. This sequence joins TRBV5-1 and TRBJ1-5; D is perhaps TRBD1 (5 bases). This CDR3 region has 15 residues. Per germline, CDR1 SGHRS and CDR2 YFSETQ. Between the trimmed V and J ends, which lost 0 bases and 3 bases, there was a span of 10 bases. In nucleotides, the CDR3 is TGCGCCAGCAGCTTGGGCTCAGGGTACAATCAGCCCCAGCATTTT. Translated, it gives CASSLGSGYNQPQHF.

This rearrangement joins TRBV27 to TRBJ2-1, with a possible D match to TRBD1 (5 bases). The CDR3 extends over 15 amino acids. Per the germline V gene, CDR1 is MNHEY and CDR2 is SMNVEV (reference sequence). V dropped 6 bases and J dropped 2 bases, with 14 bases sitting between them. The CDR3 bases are TGTGCCAGCAGCAAAGAGAAGGGGCCCTACAATGAGCAGTTCTTC. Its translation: CASSKEKGPYNEQFF.

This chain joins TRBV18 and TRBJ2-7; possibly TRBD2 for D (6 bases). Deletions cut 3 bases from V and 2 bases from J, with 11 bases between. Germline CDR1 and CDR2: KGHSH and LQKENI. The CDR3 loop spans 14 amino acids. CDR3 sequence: CASSPWRGAYEQYF. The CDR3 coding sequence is TGTGCCAGCTCACCTTGGAGGGGTGCCTACGAGCAGTACTTC.

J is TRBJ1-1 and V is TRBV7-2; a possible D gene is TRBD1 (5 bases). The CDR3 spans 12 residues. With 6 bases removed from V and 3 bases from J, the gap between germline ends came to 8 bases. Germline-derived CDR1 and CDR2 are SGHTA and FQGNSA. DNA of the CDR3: TGTGCCAGCAGTGGGACTTACACTGAAGCTTTCTTT. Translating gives CASSGTYTEAFF. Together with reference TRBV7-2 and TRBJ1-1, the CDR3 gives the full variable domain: GAGVSQSPSNKVTEKGKDVELRCDPISGHTALYWYRQSLGQGLEFLIYFQGNSAPDKSGLPSDRFSAERTGGSVSTLTIQRTQQEDSAVYLCASSGTYTEAFFGQGTRLTVV.

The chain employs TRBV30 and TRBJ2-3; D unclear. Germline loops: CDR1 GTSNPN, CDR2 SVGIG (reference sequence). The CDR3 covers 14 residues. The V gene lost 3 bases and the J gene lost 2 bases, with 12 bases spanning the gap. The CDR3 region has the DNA TGTGCCTGGAGCCCTTTTGTTAACACAGATACGCAGTATTTT. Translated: CAWSPFVNTDTQYF.

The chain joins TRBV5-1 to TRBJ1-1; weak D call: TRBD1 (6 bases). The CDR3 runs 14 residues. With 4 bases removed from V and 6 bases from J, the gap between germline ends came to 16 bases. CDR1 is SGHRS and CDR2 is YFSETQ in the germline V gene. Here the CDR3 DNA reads TGCGCCAGCAGCCAATCGACAGGCAGCCCTGAAGCTTTCTTT. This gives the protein CASSQSTGSPEAFF.

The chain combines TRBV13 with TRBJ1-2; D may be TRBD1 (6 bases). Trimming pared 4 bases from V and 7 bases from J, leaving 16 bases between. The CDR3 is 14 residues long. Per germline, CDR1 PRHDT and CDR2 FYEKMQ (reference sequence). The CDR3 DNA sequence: TGTGCCAGCAGCTACACCAGGGGCAGGGGTGGCTACACCTTC. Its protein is CASSYTRGRGGYTF.

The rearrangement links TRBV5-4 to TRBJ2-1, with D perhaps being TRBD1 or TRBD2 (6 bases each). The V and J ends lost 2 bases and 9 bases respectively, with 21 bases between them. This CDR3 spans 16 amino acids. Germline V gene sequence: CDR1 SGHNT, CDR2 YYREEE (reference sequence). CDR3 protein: CASSLGGSNPSVEQFF. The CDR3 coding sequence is TGTGCCAGCAGCTTAGGGGGTTCAAATCCTAGCGTTGAGCAGTTCTTC.

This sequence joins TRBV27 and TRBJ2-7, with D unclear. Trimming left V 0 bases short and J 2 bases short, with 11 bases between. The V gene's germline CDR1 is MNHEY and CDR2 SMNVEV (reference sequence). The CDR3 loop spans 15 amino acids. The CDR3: CASSLSGSYTYEQYF. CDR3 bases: TGTGCCAGCAGTTTATCGGGCAGCTACACCTACGAGCAGTACTTC.

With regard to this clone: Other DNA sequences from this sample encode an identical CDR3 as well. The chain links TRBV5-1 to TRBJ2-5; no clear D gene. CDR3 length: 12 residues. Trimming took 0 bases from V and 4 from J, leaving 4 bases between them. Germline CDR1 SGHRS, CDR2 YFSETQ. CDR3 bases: TGCGCCAGCAGCTTGGTAGGAGAGACCCAGTACTTC. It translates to CASSLVGETQYF. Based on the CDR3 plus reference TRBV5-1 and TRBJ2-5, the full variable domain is KAGVTQTPRYLIKTRGQQVTLSCSPISGHRSVSWYQQTPGQGLQFLFEYFSETQRNKGNFPGRFSGRQFSNSRSEMNVSTLELGDSALYLCASSLVGETQYFGPGTRLLVL.

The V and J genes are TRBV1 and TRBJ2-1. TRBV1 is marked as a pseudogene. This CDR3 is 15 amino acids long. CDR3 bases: TGCACCAGCAGCCAAGAATCGGGGCCCCCGAATGAGCAGTTCTTC. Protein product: CTSSQESGPPNEQFF.

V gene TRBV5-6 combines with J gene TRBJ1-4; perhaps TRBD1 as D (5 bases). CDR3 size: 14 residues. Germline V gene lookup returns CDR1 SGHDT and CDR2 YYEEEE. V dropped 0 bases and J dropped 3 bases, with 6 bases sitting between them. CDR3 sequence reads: CASSLGGPNEKLFF. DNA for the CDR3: TGTGCCAGCAGCTTGGGGGGACCTAATGAAAAACTGTTTTTT.

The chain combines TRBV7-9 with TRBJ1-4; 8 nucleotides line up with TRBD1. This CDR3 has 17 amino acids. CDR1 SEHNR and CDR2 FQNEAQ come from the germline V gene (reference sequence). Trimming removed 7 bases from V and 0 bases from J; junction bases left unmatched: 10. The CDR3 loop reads CASNIPGTGSTNEKLFF. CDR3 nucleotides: TGTGCCAGCAACATCCCCGGGACAGGCTCAACTAATGAAAAACTGTTTTTT.

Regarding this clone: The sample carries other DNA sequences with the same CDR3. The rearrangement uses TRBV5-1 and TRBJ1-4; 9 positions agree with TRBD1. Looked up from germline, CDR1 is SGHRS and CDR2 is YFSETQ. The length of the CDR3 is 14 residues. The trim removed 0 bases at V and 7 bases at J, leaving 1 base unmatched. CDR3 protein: CASSLGQGGEKLFF. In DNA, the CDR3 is TGCGCCAGCAGCTTGGGACAGGGGGGTGAAAAACTGTTTTTT.

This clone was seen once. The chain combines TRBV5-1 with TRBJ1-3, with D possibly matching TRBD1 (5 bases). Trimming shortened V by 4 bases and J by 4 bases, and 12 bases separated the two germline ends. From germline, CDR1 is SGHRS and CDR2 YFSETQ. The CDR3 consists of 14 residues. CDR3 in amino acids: CASSSGTEGNTIYF. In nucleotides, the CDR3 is TGCGCCAGCAGCAGCGGGACGGAAGGAAACACCATATATTTT.

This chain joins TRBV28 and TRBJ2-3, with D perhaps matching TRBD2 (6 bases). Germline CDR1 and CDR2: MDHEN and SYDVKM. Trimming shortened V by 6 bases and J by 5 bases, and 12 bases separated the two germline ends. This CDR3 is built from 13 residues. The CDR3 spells CASRSPGLDTQYF. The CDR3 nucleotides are TGTGCCAGCAGGTCTCCGGGACTAGATACGCAGTATTTT.

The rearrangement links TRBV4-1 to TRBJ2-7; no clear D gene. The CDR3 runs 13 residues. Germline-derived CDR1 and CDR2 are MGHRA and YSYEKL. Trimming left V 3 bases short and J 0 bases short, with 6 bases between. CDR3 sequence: CASSQGSSYEQYF. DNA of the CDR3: TGCGCCAGCAGCCAGGGGTCCTCCTACGAGCAGTACTTC.

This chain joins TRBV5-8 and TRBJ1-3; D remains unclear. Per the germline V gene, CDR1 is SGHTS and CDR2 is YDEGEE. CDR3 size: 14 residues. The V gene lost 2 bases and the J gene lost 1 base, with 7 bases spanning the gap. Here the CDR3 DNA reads TGTGCCAGCAGCTTCGCCCTTTCTGGAAACACCATATATTTT. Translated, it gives CASSFALSGNTIYF.

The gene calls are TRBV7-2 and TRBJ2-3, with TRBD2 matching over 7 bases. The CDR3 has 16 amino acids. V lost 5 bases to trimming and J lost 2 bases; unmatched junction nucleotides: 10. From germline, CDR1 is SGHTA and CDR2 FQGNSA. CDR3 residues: CASSALAEPNTDTQYF. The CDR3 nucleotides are TGTGCCAGCAGCGCCCTAGCGGAGCCGAACACAGATACGCAGTATTTT.

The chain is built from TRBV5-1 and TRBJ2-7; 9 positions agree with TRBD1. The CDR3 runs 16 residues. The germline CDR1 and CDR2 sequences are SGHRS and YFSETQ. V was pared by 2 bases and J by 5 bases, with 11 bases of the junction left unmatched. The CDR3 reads CASSFLGGDRVDEQYF. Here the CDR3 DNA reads TGCGCCAGCAGCTTCCTAGGGGGGGACAGGGTGGACGAGCAGTACTTC.

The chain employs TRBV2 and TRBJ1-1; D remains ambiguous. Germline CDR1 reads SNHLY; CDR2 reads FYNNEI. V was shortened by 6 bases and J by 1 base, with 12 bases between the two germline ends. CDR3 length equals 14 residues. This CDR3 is CASRVETRNTEAFF. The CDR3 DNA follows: TGTGCCAGCAGGGTAGAGACGAGGAACACTGAAGCTTTCTTT.

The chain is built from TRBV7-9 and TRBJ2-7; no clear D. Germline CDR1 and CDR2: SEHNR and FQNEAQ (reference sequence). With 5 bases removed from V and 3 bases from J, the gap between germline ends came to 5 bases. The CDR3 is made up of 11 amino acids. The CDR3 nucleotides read TGTGCCAGCAGCCCCTACTACGAGCAGTACTTC. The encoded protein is CASSPYYEQYF.

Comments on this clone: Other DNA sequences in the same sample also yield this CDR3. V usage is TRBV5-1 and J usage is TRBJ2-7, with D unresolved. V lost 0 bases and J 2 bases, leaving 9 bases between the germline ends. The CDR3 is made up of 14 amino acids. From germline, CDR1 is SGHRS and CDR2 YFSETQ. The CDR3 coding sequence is TGCGCCAGCAGCTTGGTGCCAGGCCCCTACGAGCAGTACTTC. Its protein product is CASSLVPGPYEQYF.

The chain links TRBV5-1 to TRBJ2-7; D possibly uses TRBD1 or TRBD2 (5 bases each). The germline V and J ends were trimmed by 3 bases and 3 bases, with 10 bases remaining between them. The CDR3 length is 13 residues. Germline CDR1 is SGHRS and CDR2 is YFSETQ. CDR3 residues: CASSSTGGYEQYF. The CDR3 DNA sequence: TGCGCCAGCAGCTCCACAGGAGGCTACGAGCAGTACTTC.

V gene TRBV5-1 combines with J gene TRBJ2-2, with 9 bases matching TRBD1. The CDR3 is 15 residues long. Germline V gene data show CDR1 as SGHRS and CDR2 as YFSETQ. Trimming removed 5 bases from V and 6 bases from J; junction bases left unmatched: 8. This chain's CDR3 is CASRAGTGSPGELFF. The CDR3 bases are TGCGCCAGCAGAGCCGGGACAGGGAGTCCCGGGGAGCTGTTTTTT.

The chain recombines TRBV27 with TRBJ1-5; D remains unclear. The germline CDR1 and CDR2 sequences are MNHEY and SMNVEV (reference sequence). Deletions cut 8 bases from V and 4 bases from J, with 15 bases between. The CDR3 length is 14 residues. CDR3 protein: CASRRAGRNQPQHF. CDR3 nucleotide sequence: TGTGCCAGCCGTCGTGCGGGTCGGAATCAGCCCCAGCATTTT.

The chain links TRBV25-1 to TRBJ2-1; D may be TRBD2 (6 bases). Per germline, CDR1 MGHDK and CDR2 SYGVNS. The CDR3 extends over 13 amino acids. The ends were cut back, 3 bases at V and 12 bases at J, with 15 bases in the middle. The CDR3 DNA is TGTGCCAGCAGTGATCCGGGAGTCCTAAGGCAGTTCTTC. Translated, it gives CASSDPGVLRQFF.

The DNA of the CDR3 is TGCGCCAGCAGTGAAAGAACTGAAGCTTTCTTT. As protein: CASSERTEAFF. This rearrangement joins TRBV10-2 to TRBJ1-1; D unresolved. The length of the CDR3 is 11 residues. Germline V gene sequence: CDR1 WSHSY, CDR2 SAAADI. V was trimmed by 3 bases and J by 5 bases, leaving 4 bases between them.

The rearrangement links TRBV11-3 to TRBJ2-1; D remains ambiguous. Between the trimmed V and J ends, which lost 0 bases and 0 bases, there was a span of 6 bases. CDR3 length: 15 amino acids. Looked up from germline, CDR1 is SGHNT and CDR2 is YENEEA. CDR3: CASSLDSGSYNEQFF. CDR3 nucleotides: TGTGCCAGCAGCTTAGACTCAGGCTCCTACAATGAGCAGTTCTTC.